This T cell receptor (beta chain) was recovered during a study of molecular identifiers for immune sequencing clone quantification. The CDR3 has 17 amino acids. The germline gives CDR1 SGHVS, CDR2 FNYEAQ. Regarding this clonotype: Sequence at one end of the junction differs from germline and may be a read error.

In TCRdb, the PCR reads were re-called with MiXCR into one record per CDR3 protein. The repertoire holds under 800,000 distinct CDR3 sequences, 25% seen once, with 0.78% in the top ten. The chain links TRBV7-6 to TRBJ2-2; TRBD1 aligns across 7 bases. The specimen was naive CD8+ T cells from blood, with Jurkat cell RNA spiked in. Documented subset: FACS-sorted CD8+CD4-CCR7+CD45RA+ naive T cells. The receptor's source is a human donor in good health. Some libraries in this study had Jurkat cell RNA spiked in. CDR3 nucleotides: TGTGCCCGCAGCTTGCCCGACAGGGTCGGAAACACCGGGGAGCTGTTTTTT. This gives the protein CARSLPDRVGNTGELFF.